The 18 T cell receptor beta chains below come from one sample, sequenced in a study of T cell repertoires in cytomegalovirus infection. MiXCR, run by TCRdb on the reads, gives a single entry per CDR3 protein. In the table there are 200,000 to 300,000 distinct CDR3 sequences, around 12% of which are singletons. Sequencing input: PBMCs. The receptors derive from a human donor in good health (CMV status not recorded). Some clones in this sample may be carry-over from other donors' samples.

The CDR3 loop is CASTPPGQTYGYTF. The DNA of the CDR3 is TGTGCCAGCACCCCTCCGGGACAAACCTATGGCTACACCTTC. The J gene is TRBJ1-2, the V gene TRBV12-3 or TRBV12-4; TRBD1 is a possible D gene (6 bases). This CDR3 has 14 residues. Trimming stripped 7 bases from V and 4 bases from J, with 16 bases between.

This clonotype was detected ten times or more. The CDR3 sequence: CASSFRTGPQNTEAFF. The DNA of the CDR3 is TGTGCCAGCAGCTTCAGGACAGGGCCTCAGAACACTGAAGCTTTCTTT. The chain uses TRBV7-8 and TRBJ1-1; the match to TRBD1 covers 8 bases. CDR1 is SGHVS, CDR2 FQNEAQ, per germline. V lost 3 bases and J lost 1; bases outside the gene matches: 7. This CDR3 region has 16 residues.

A word on this clonotype: Since a much larger clone is just one base distant, this may be a read error. The chain uses TRBV11-3 and TRBJ2-7; 9 bases map to TRBD2. Germline V gene data show CDR1 as SGHNT and CDR2 as YENEEA. CDR3 length equals 15 residues. The CDR3 is CASSWVGTSSYGQYF. CDR3 DNA sequence: TGTGCCAGCAGCTGGGTTGGGACTAGCTCCTACGGGCAGTACTTC.

This chain uses TRBV6-6 with TRBJ1-1; D is uncertain. Trimming took off 4 bases at V and 8 bases at J, with 11 bases between the two ends. Germline V lookup: CDR1 MNHNY, CDR2 SVGAGI (reference sequence). CDR3 length: 12 residues. CDR3 protein: CASSSPTREAFF. The CDR3 DNA reads TGTGCCAGCAGTTCCCCGACCAGGGAAGCTTTCTTT.

This clonotype was seen many times. This sequence joins TRBV7-6 and TRBJ2-1; D assignment may be TRBD1 or TRBD2 (5 bases each). The CDR3 extends over 13 amino acids. Trimming removed 5 bases at V and 9 bases at J, with 14 bases between. CDR1 SGHVS and CDR2 FNYEAQ come from the germline V gene. The CDR3 sequence: CASSQGTYAEQFF. DNA for the CDR3: TGTGCCAGCAGCCAAGGGACCTATGCTGAGCAGTTCTTC. The variable domain in full, with the rest retrieved from reference TRBV7-6 and TRBJ2-1, is GAGVSQSPRYKVTKRGQDVALRCDPISGHVSLYWYRQALGQGPEFLTYFNYEAQQDKSGLPNDRFSAERPEGSISTLTIQRTEQRDSAMYRCASSQGTYAEQFFGPGTRLTVL.

The chain combines TRBV29-1 with TRBJ1-1; a possible D gene is TRBD1 (5 bases). Germline values: CDR1 SQVTM, CDR2 ANQGSEA. The CDR3 consists of 13 residues. Trimming shortened V by 0 bases and J by 6 bases, and 11 bases separated the two germline ends. The CDR3 region has the DNA TGCAGCGTTGAAGATGCAGGGAGGGCTGAAGCTTTCTTT. Encoded protein: CSVEDAGRAEAFF.

This clonotype was seen a few times. This chain links TRBV19 with TRBJ2-1; 8 nucleotides align to TRBD2. The CDR3 is made up of 16 amino acids. Germline V gives CDR1 LNHDA, CDR2 SQIVND (reference sequence). Trimming removed 7 bases from V and 1 base from J; junction bases left unmatched: 9. The CDR3 loop is CASTPVRGGSYNEQFF. The CDR3 DNA reads TGTGCCAGTACCCCCGTTCGGGGGGGGTCCTACAATGAGCAGTTCTTC.

This clonotype was detected ten times or more. The chain couples TRBV6-5 to TRBJ2-1; 11 bases agree with TRBD2. CDR3 size: 16 residues. With V trimmed by 4 bases and J by 7 bases, 9 bases remained unmatched. In germline, CDR1 is MNHEY, CDR2 SVGAGI. The CDR3: CASSFTSGRSRNEQFF. The CDR3 DNA is TGTGCCAGCAGTTTTACTAGCGGGAGAAGTAGGAATGAGCAGTTCTTC.

This clonotype has ten or more counts. No DNA is shown, since the ends of the CDR3 on it are uncertain; the CDR3 is the one TCRdb lists. The V and J genes are TRBV28 and TRBJ2-1; TRBD2, the table's D call, lacks a check against the DNA. CDR1 is MDHEN, CDR2 SYDVKM, per germline. The CDR3 spans 17 residues, counting both ends. CDR3 in amino acids: CASSSSGLAGGKNEQFF.

The chain uses TRBV7-3 and TRBJ1-2; D is ambiguous. The V gene lost 5 bases and the J gene lost 8 bases, with 21 bases spanning the gap. The CDR3 runs to 15 residues. Germline loops: CDR1 SGHTA, CDR2 FQGTGA. The CDR3 DNA sequence: TGTGCCAGCAGCCCGGGCCCTACCCCGGTGGGCGGCTACACCTTC. Protein sequence: CASSPGPTPVGGYTF.

At least ten counts were recorded for this clonotype. The chain couples TRBV4-2 to TRBJ2-6; D is tentatively TRBD1 or TRBD2 (5 bases each). V lost 4 bases to trimming and J lost 0 bases, with 16 bases between them. This CDR3 is built from 18 residues. Per germline, CDR1 LGHNA and CDR2 YNFKEQ. The CDR3, as DNA: TGTGCCAGCAGCCTATTGACCGGGACGAGCTCTGGGGCCAACGTCCTGACTTTC. It translates to CASSLLTGTSSGANVLTF.

This clonotype was seen repeatedly, ten times or more. The chain recombines TRBV12-3 or TRBV12-4 with TRBJ2-7, with a possible D match to TRBD1 (6 bases). This CDR3 has 13 residues. The germline V and J ends were trimmed by 7 bases and 3 bases, with 13 bases remaining between them. CDR3 amino acids: CASTPGVSYEQYF. CDR3 in DNA: TGTGCCAGCACCCCAGGGGTCAGCTACGAGCAGTACTTC.

This clonotype was counted at least ten times. The chain combines TRBV12-3 or TRBV12-4 with TRBJ2-5, with D uncertain. The CDR3 spans 13 residues. Trimming took off 2 bases at V and 1 base at J, with 5 bases between the two ends. In nucleotides, the CDR3 is TGTGCCAGCAGTTTATATCCCCAAGAGACCCAGTACTTC. It encodes CASSLYPQETQYF.

This clonotype was counted between two and nine times. The chain employs TRBV11-2 and TRBJ2-1, with TRBD2 identical over 10 bases. The CDR3 is made up of 19 amino acids. The germline CDR1 and CDR2 sequences are SGHAT and FQNNGV. V dropped 4 bases and J dropped 4; count of bases not matched to a gene: 16. The CDR3 region has the DNA TGTGCCAGCAGCTCCCTTCAAGGGGGCAATAGCGGGAGGTACAATGAGCAGTTCTTC. Translation gives CASSSLQGGNSGRYNEQFF.

The V gene is TRBV28, the J gene TRBJ1-5; D gene uncertain. V was trimmed by 8 bases and J by 4 bases, leaving 9 bases between them. The CDR3 has 12 residues. The germline gives CDR1 MDHEN, CDR2 SYDVKM. CDR3 sequence (DNA): TGTGCCAGCTCAGGCATGAATCAGCCCCAGCATTTT. Translation: CASSGMNQPQHF.

There are many counts of this clonotype. V is TRBV10-3 and J is TRBJ2-3; weak D call: TRBD2 (5 bases). CDR3 length: 13 amino acids. V lost 10 bases and J 2 bases, leaving 13 bases between the germline ends. Germline V gene sequence: CDR1 ENHRY, CDR2 SYGVKD. The CDR3 spells CATRGLPTDTQYF. The CDR3 DNA reads as TGTGCCACCCGCGGACTCCCCACAGATACGCAGTATTTT.

This clonotype has at least ten counts. The genes are TRBV7-8 and TRBJ2-3, with no clear D. CDR3 length equals 17 residues. The germline V gene encodes CDR1 SGHVS and CDR2 FQNEAQ. Trimming cost V 0 bases and J 0 bases, with 13 bases left between them. CDR3 coding DNA: TGTGCCAGCAGCTTAGCCCGCGTCCTAGGTAGCACAGATACGCAGTATTTT. This codes for CASSLARVLGSTDTQYF. Complete variable domain (other parts from reference TRBV7-8 and TRBJ2-3): GAGVSQSPRYKVAKRGQDVALRCDPISGHVSLFWYQQALGQGPEFLTYFQNEAQLDKSGLPSDRFFAERPEGSVSTLKIQRTQQEDSAVYLCASSLARVLGSTDTQYFGPGTRLTVL.

This clonotype was seen at least ten times. The chain uses TRBV4-3 and TRBJ1-2; D is ambiguous. Trimming shortened V by 4 bases and J by 3 bases, and 9 bases separated the two germline ends. Germline V CDR1 and CDR2: LGHNA, YSLEER. The CDR3 runs to 13 residues. The CDR3 loop is CASSLSVDYGYTF. The CDR3 DNA follows: TGCGCCAGCAGCCTTAGTGTAGACTATGGCTACACCTTC.